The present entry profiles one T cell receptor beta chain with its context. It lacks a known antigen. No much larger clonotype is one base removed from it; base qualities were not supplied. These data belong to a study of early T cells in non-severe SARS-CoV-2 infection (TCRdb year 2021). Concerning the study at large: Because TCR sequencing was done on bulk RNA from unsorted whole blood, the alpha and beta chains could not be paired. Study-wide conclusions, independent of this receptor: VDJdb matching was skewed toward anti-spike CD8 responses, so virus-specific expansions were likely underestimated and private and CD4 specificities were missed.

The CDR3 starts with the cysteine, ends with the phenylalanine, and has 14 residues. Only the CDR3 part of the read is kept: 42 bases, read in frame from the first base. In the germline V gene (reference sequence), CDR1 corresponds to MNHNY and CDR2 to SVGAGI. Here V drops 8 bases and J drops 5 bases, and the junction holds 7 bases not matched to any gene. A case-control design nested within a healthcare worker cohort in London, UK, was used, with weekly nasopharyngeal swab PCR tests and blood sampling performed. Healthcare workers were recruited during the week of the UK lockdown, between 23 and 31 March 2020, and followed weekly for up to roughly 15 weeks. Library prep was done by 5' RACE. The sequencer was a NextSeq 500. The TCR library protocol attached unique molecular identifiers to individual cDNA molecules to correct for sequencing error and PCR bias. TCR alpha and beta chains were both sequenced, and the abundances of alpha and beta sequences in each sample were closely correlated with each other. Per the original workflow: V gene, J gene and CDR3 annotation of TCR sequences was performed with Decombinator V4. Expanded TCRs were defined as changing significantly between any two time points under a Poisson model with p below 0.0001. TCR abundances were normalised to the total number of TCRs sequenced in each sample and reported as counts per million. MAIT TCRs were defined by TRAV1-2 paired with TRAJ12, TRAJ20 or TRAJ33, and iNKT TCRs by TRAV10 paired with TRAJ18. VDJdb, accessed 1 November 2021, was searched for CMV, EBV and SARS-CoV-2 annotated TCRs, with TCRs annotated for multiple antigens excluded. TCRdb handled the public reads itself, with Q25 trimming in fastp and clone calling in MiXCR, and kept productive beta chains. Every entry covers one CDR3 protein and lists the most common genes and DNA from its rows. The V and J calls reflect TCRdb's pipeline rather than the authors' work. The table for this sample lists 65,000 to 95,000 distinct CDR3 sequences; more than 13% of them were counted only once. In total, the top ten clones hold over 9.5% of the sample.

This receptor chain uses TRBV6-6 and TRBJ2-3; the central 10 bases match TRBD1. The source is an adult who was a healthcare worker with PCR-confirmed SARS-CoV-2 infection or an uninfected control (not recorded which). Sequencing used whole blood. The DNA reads TGTGCCAGCCACTCAGGACAGGGGGTAGATACGCAGTATTTT. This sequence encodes CASHSGQGVDTQYF.